This T cell receptor beta chain was recovered during a study of T-cell memory formation after mild COVID-19. Study-wide points: Among CD4+ contracting clones, most were CM and EM, and CD8+ ones EMRA.

Via MiXCR, TCRdb re-called the 5' RACE reads, giving one row per CDR3 protein. The sample consists of about 160,000 distinct CDR3 sequences, 25% to 40% of them appearing once. This clonotype showed up just a few times. Its antigen remains unidentified. The CDR3 length is 15 residues. V shed 7 bases, J shed 8 bases, and the junction held 7 bases outside the gene matches. Germline V CDR1 and CDR2: SNHLY, FYNNEI. The origin of this receptor is an adult woman who had mild COVID-19 (a few samples of this study predate the infection). Cell type and time point are not known. J is TRBJ2-1 and V is TRBV2; 14 bases are a match to TRBD2. The sequencing input was PBMCs or a T cell subset sorted from them (not recorded which). The CDR3 region is CASKRLAGGPDEQFF. The CDR3 region has the DNA TGTGCCAGCAAGCGACTAGCGGGAGGGCCAGATGAGCAGTTCTTC.